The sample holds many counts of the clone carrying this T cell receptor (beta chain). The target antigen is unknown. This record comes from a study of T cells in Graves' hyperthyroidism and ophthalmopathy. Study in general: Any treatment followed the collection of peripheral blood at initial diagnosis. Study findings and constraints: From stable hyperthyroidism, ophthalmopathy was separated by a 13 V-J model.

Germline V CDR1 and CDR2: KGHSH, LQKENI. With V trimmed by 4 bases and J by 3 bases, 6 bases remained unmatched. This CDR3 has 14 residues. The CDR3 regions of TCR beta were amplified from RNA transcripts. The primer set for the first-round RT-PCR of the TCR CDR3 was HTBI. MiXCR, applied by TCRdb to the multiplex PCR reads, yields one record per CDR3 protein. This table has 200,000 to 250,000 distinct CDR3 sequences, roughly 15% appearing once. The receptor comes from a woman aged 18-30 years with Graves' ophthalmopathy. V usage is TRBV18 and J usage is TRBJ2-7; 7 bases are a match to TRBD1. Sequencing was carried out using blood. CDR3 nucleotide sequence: TGTGCCAGCTCACTCCGGGACAGAGACTACGAGCAGTACTTC. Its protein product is CASSLRDRDYEQYF.